This entry lists 6 T cell receptor beta chains sequenced from one sample in a study of cytomegalovirus exposure and HLA in healthy donors. The PCR employed 60 Vbeta primers together with 13 Jbeta primers. The protocol was immunoSEQ multiplex PCR, while the TCRdb copy is restricted to in-frame clones and leaves out a portion. Among hundreds of thousands of clones, around 80% were seen once, and the ten largest hold 4.5% to 7%. Sequences were obtained from PBMCs. These receptors were collected from a man in his forties in good health and CMV-seropositive.

The V call is TRBV9, the J call TRBJ1-2, with D perhaps matching TRBD1 (6 bases). The germline V gene has CDR1 SGDLS and CDR2 YYNGEE. V shed 0 bases and J shed 4 bases, with 10 bases lying between them. The CDR3 sequence is 14 residues long. In DNA form, the CDR3 reads TGTGCCAGCAGCGTAGAACAGGGTTTCTATGGCTACACCTTC. Translated, it gives CASSVEQGFYGYTF.

The chain is built from TRBV27 and TRBJ2-5; D is perhaps TRBD1 (6 bases). V was pared by 0 bases and J by 0 bases, with 8 bases between. The CDR3 totals 15 residues. Per the germline V gene, CDR1 is MNHEY and CDR2 is SMNVEV (reference sequence). The CDR3 here is CASSLSRTDQETQYF. Written as DNA, the CDR3 is TGTGCCAGCAGTTTATCCAGGACAGACCAAGAGACCCAGTACTTC.

This clone showed up just once. This rearrangement joins TRBV28 to TRBJ2-7; D remains unclear. Germline CDR1 is MDHEN and CDR2 is SYDVKM. The CDR3 is 11 amino acids. Trimming removed 6 bases at V and 5 bases at J, with 8 bases between. The CDR3 spells CASRFFHEQYF. Written as DNA, the CDR3 is TGTGCCAGCAGATTCTTCCACGAGCAGTACTTC.

The chain has TRBV11-3 and TRBJ1-6; no clear D. The CDR3 has 16 residues. Germline V gene lookup returns CDR1 SGHNT and CDR2 YENEEA. V lost 5 bases and J 3 bases, leaving 14 bases between the germline ends. Here the CDR3 reads CASSLSVRFYNSPLHF. DNA of the CDR3: TGTGCCAGCAGCCTGAGCGTCCGGTTCTATAATTCACCCCTCCACTTT. The variable domain in full, with the rest retrieved from reference TRBV11-3 and TRBJ1-6, is EAGVVQSPRYKIIEKKQPVAFWCNPISGHNTLYWYLQNLGQGPELLIRYENEEAVDDSQLPKDRFSAERLKGVDSTLKIQPAELGDSAVYLCASSLSVRFYNSPLHFGNGTRLTVT.

The J gene is TRBJ2-2, the V gene TRBV4-1; 9 bases are shared with TRBD2. The CDR3 extends over 16 amino acids. Germline V gives CDR1 MGHRA, CDR2 YSYEKL. Trimming at V came to 1 base and at J to 7 bases, leaving 7 bases not matched to a gene. The CDR3 loop reads CASSQGDSGSNGELFF. The CDR3 nucleotides read TGCGCCAGCAGCCAAGGGGATAGCGGGAGCAACGGGGAGCTGTTTTTT.

The chain recombines TRBV18 with TRBJ1-2; D call uncertain. The germline V gene has CDR1 KGHSH and CDR2 LQKENI. The CDR3 length is 14 residues. V was cut by 0 bases and J by 1 base, with 6 bases left in between. CDR3 bases: TGTGCCAGCTCACCACCTGCCAGTAACTATGGCTACACCTTC. Encoded protein: CASSPPASNYGYTF. Drawing the rest from reference TRBV18 and TRBJ1-2, the complete variable domain is NAGVMQNPRHLVRRRGQEARLRCSPMKGHSHVYWYRQLPEEGLKFMVYLQKENIIDESGMPKERFSAEFPKEGPSILRIQQVVRGDSAAYFCASSPPASNYGYTFGSGTRLTVV.